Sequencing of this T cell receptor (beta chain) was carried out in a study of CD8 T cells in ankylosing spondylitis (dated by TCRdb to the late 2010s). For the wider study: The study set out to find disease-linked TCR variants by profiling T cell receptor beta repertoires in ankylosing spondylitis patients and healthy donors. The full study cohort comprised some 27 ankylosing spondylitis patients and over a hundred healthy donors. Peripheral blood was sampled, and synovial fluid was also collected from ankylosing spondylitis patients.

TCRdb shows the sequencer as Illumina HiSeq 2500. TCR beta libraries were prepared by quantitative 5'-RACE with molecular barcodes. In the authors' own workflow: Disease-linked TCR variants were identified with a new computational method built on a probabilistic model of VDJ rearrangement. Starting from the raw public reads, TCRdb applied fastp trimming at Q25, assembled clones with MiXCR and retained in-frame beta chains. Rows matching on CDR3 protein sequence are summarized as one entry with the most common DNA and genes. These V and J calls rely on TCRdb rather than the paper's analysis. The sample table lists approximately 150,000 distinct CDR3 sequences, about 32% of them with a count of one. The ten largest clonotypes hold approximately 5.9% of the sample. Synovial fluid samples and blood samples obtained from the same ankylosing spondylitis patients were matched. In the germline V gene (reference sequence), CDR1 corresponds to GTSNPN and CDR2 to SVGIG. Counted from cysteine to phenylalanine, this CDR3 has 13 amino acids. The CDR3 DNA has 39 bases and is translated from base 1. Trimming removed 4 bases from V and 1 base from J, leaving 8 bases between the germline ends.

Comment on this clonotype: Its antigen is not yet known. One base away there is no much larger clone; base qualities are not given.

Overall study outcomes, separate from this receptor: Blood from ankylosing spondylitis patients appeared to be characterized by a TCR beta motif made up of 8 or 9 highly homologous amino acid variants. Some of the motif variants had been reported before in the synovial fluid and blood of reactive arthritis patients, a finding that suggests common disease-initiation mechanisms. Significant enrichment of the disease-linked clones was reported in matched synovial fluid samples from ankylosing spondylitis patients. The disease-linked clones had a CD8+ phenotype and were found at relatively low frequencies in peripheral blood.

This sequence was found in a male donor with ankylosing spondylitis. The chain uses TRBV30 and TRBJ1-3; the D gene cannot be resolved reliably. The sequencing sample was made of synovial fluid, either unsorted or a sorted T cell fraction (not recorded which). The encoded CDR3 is CAWNGLSGNTIYF. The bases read TGTGCCTGGAACGGACTTTCTGGAAACACCATATATTTT.